The 21 T cell receptor beta chains below were found in one sample sequenced in a study of blood T cell repertoires in COVID-19. Repertoires were generated with immunoSEQ multiplex PCR, while TCRdb's copy carries only in-frame clones and drops some. This table has 250,000 or so clones, less than 90% appearing once. The sample comprised peripheral blood. These receptors all come from a man between 60 and 75 years old with acute or convalescent COVID-19.

This clone was observed a single time. The chain couples TRBV6-2 or TRBV6-3 to TRBJ2-2; 10 nucleotides match TRBD1. Germline assignment: CDR1 MNHEY and CDR2 SVGEGT. This CDR3 is 16 amino acids long. Unmatched junction bases numbered 10, after V lost 6 bases and J lost 6 bases. The CDR3 DNA sequence: TGTGCCAGCAGCCGACAGGACAGGGGGAGGGCCGGGGAGCTGTTTTTT. Its protein is CASSRQDRGRAGELFF.

V gene TRBV5-1 combines with J gene TRBJ1-5; 8 bases are shared with TRBD1. There are 15 residues in the CDR3. The ends lost 4 bases at V and 4 bases at J; junction bases unmatched: 7. Germline lookup yields CDR1 SGHRS and CDR2 YFSETQ. The CDR3 nucleotides read TGCGCCAGCAGCGTTGGACAGGGAGGGAATCAGCCCCAGCATTTT. This sequence encodes CASSVGQGGNQPQHF. The full variable domain, completed using reference TRBV5-1 and TRBJ1-5, is KAGVTQTPRYLIKTRGQQVTLSCSPISGHRSVSWYQQTPGQGLQFLFEYFSETQRNKGNFPGRFSGRQFSNSRSEMNVSTLELGDSALYLCASSVGQGGNQPQHFGDGTRLSIL.

In its sample, this clone was seen a few times. The chain employs TRBV19 and TRBJ2-7, with TRBD1 matching over 11 bases. The ends lost 1 base at V and 3 bases at J; junction bases unmatched: 2. The germline V gene has CDR1 LNHDA and CDR2 SQIVND (reference sequence). This CDR3 is 15 amino acids long. The CDR3 here is CASSIGGTGGYEQYF. The DNA of the CDR3 is TGTGCCAGTAGTATAGGCGGGACAGGGGGCTACGAGCAGTACTTC.

The chain recombines TRBV19 with TRBJ1-2, with 9 bases lining up with TRBD1. V dropped 4 bases and J dropped 2; count of bases not matched to a gene: 8. The germline V gene encodes CDR1 LNHDA and CDR2 SQIVND (reference sequence). The CDR3 is made up of 16 amino acids. The CDR3 sequence is CASSTLFGTGNYGYTF. The DNA for the CDR3 is TGTGCCAGTAGTACACTCTTCGGGACAGGGAACTATGGCTACACCTTC.

This chain joins TRBV13 and TRBJ2-3; 9 positions match TRBD2. Germline V gene sequence: CDR1 PRHDT, CDR2 FYEKMQ (reference sequence). Germline trimming cut 5 bases from V and 6 bases from J; bases unmatched to any gene: 12. This CDR3 spans 16 amino acids. The DNA for the CDR3 is TGTGCCAGCAGCACCGCCGGGGCGGGAGGGGTCGATACGCAGTATTTT. It yields the protein CASSTAGAGGVDTQYF.

The J gene is TRBJ2-7, the V gene TRBV5-1, with D possibly being TRBD2 (5 bases). This CDR3 has 16 amino acids. With 4 bases removed from V and 3 bases from J, the gap between germline ends came to 20 bases. Germline V lookup: CDR1 SGHRS, CDR2 YFSETQ. DNA for the CDR3: TGCGCCAGCAGCCCAAATCTTGGAGCGGCTATCTACGAGCAGTACTTC. It is translated as CASSPNLGAAIYEQYF.

In its sample, this clone was seen once. The chain employs TRBV18 and TRBJ1-6; no firm D call. Germline CDR1 and CDR2: KGHSH and LQKENI. CDR3 length equals 16 residues. V lost 3 bases, J lost 7 bases, and 16 bases lay in between. Written as DNA, the CDR3 is TGTGCCAGCTCACCCCGGATCCGGGGAGGGAATTCACCCCTCCACTTT. It encodes CASSPRIRGGNSPLHF.

J is TRBJ1-1 and V is TRBV29-1; perhaps TRBD1 as D (5 bases). Deletions cut 4 bases from V and 2 bases from J, with 11 bases between. Germline-derived CDR1 and CDR2 are SQVTM and ANQGSEA. This CDR3 is 13 amino acids long. CDR3 coding DNA: TGCAGCGTTGTTGCCCAGGGAAACACTGAAGCTTTCTTT. It yields the protein CSVVAQGNTEAFF.

The chain has TRBV7-8 and TRBJ1-3, with D perhaps matching TRBD1 (5 bases). The V gene's germline CDR1 is SGHVS and CDR2 FQNEAQ. Between the trimmed V and J ends, which lost 1 base and 0 bases, there was a span of 16 bases. The CDR3 runs to 18 residues. The CDR3 nucleotides read TGTGCCAGCAGCTTAGGGGTCGGGGGATCTTCCTCTGGAAACACCATATATTTT. Protein: CASSLGVGGSSSGNTIYF.

The chain employs TRBV27 and TRBJ2-1; TRBD2 aligns across 7 bases. Germline V lookup: CDR1 MNHEY, CDR2 SMNVEV (reference sequence). The ends lost 1 base at V and 6 bases at J; junction bases unmatched: 12. The CDR3 is 17 amino acids. The CDR3 is CASSLLGGEPSINEQFF. In DNA form, the CDR3 reads TGTGCCAGCAGTTTATTGGGAGGGGAGCCCTCGATCAATGAGCAGTTCTTC.

The J gene is TRBJ1-3, the V gene TRBV7-6; D may be TRBD1 (5 bases). The CDR3 covers 16 residues. Trimming took 5 bases from V and 0 from J, leaving 14 bases between them. Germline CDR1 is SGHVS and CDR2 is FNYEAQ. Written as DNA, the CDR3 is TGTGCCAGCAGCCCCACCACAGGTATCTCTGGAAACACCATATATTTT. It codes for CASSPTTGISGNTIYF. The complete variable domain, with remaining parts taken from reference TRBV7-6 and TRBJ1-3, reads GAGVSQSPRYKVTKRGQDVALRCDPISGHVSLYWYRQALGQGPEFLTYFNYEAQQDKSGLPNDRFSAERPEGSISTLTIQRTEQRDSAMYRCASSPTTGISGNTIYFGEGSWLTVV.

This clone has only one observation. This chain links TRBV6-2 or TRBV6-3 with TRBJ2-5; D possibly corresponds to TRBD2 (6 bases). The CDR3 sequence is 13 residues long. Germline assignment: CDR1 MNHEY and CDR2 SVGEGT. V gave up 2 bases and J gave up 7 bases, with 11 bases separating them. The CDR3 is CASSYRQGGTQYF. As DNA, the CDR3 is TGTGCCAGCAGTTACCGGCAGGGAGGGACCCAGTACTTC.

This CDR3 reads CASSHGVVREGNNEQFF. DNA of the CDR3: TGCGCCAGCAGCCATGGGGTCGTGAGGGAAGGAAACAATGAGCAGTTCTTC. The chain recombines TRBV5-1 with TRBJ2-1; a possible D gene is TRBD2 (5 bases). The CDR3 consists of 17 residues. The germline V gene has CDR1 SGHRS and CDR2 YFSETQ. Trimming removed 4 bases from V and 5 bases from J, with 22 bases in between.

Points on this clone: This sample includes further DNA sequences coding for the same CDR3. The V and J genes are TRBV19 and TRBJ1-3; the D is unclear. Between the trimmed V and J ends, which lost 4 bases and 2 bases, there was a span of 12 bases. Germline lookup yields CDR1 LNHDA and CDR2 SQIVND (reference sequence). The CDR3 covers 15 residues. CDR3 nucleotide sequence: TGTGCCAGTAGTACCCAGTCGGGAGCTGGAAACACCATATATTTT. Encoded protein: CASSTQSGAGNTIYF.

The V gene is TRBV18, the J gene TRBJ2-1; the match to TRBD1 covers 10 bases. The CDR3 sequence is 17 residues long. With 5 bases clipped from V and 2 bases from J, the junction kept 9 bases outside the gene matches. Germline V gene lookup returns CDR1 KGHSH and CDR2 LQKENI. CDR3 loop: CASSSSSGTGAYNEQFF. In DNA form, the CDR3 reads TGTGCCAGCTCATCCTCTTCCGGGACAGGGGCCTACAATGAGCAGTTCTTC. The full variable domain, rest sourced from reference TRBV18 and TRBJ2-1, is NAGVMQNPRHLVRRRGQEARLRCSPMKGHSHVYWYRQLPEEGLKFMVYLQKENIIDESGMPKERFSAEFPKEGPSILRIQQVVRGDSAAYFCASSSSSGTGAYNEQFFGPGTRLTVL.

This sequence joins TRBV4-3 and TRBJ2-3; 9 nucleotides align to TRBD2. The CDR3 is made up of 16 amino acids. The trim removed 0 bases at V and 4 bases at J, leaving 5 bases unmatched. CDR1 is LGHNA and CDR2 is YSLEER in the germline V gene. The CDR3 nucleotides read TGCGCCAGCAGCCAAGATCTTGCGGGAGGGGCAGATACGCAGTATTTT. It encodes CASSQDLAGGADTQYF.

This clone was observed once. The gene calls are TRBV18 and TRBJ2-1; D might be TRBD1 (5 bases). Germline CDR1 KGHSH, CDR2 LQKENI. This CDR3 comprises 15 residues. The V end was cut by 3 bases, the J end by 0 bases, with 9 bases between. Here the CDR3 reads CASSPRQSSYNEQFF. DNA of the CDR3: TGTGCCAGCTCACCCCGACAGAGCTCCTACAATGAGCAGTTCTTC.

The gene calls are TRBV5-4 and TRBJ2-5, with D unresolved. V lost 5 bases and J lost 9, with 17 bases in between. The CDR3 is 13 residues long. Germline CDR1 SGHNT, CDR2 YYREEE (reference sequence). CDR3 loop: CASSLMLVCPQYF. CDR3 sequence (DNA): TGTGCCAGCAGTTTAATGTTAGTTTGTCCCCAGTACTTC. Supplemented by reference TRBV5-4 and TRBJ2-5, the full variable domain reads ETGVTQSPTHLIKTRGQQVTLRCSSQSGHNTVSWYQQALGQGPQFIFQYYREEENGRGNFPPRFSGLQFPNYSSELNVNALELDDSALYLCASSLMLVCPQYFGPGTRLLVL.

This clone was counted a single time. This rearrangement joins TRBV11-3 to TRBJ2-2, with 7 bases matching TRBD2. There are 15 residues in the CDR3. Germline V gene lookup returns CDR1 SGHNT and CDR2 YENEEA. The V segment lost 8 bases and the J segment 4 bases; nucleotides outside the gene matches: 10. The CDR3: CASSMTSQTTGELFF. The DNA of the CDR3 is TGTGCCAGCTCGATGACTAGCCAGACCACCGGGGAGCTGTTTTTT.

The chain couples TRBV24-1 to TRBJ2-5; TRBD2 matches at 7 bases. Germline V CDR1 and CDR2: KGHDR, SFDVKD. This CDR3 has 17 amino acids. V dropped 1 base and J dropped 2; count of bases not matched to a gene: 9. In nucleotides, the CDR3 is TGTGCCACCAGTGATTTAGGGTCGGGGGGATCTCAAGAGACCCAGTACTTC. Protein: CATSDLGSGGSQETQYF.

Concerning this clone: At one boundary the junction diverges from the germline segment, which might be a read error. This chain links TRBV7-7 with TRBJ2-2; no clear D gene. Germline V CDR1 and CDR2: SSHAT, FNYEAQ (reference sequence). This CDR3 is 13 amino acids long. This CDR3 is CASSPLNTGELFF. Written as DNA, the CDR3 is TGTGCTAGCAGCCCTTTAAACACCGGGGAGCTGTTTTTT.